This is a list of T cell receptor beta chains from one sample in a study of blood T cell repertoires in COVID-19. TCRdb's table, derived via immunoSEQ multiplex PCR, lists solely in-frame clones and lacks some. This table has approximately 27,000 clones, 88% appearing once. Sequencing was performed on peripheral blood. The receptors were gathered from a man in his 70s with acute or convalescent COVID-19. Each CDR3 is given with its conserved first and last residue. Each record gives: V gene, clone size, D gene, J gene, CDR3 DNA, CDR3 protein. The D gene is left open where the match is weak. Clone size is stated in some rows and not others, as once, few, many or a class when expanded.

V gene: TRBV7-2; clone size: NA; D gene: NA; J gene: TRBJ2-7; CDR3 DNA: TGTGCCAGCAGCTTAGCCGGGTACTCCTACGAGCAGTACTTC; CDR3 protein: CASSLAGYSYEQYF
V gene: TRBV2; clone size: NA; D gene: TRBD2; J gene: TRBJ2-1; CDR3 DNA: TGTGCCAGCAGTCAAAAGGGCGGGAGAAACAATGAGCAGTTCTTC; CDR3 protein: CASSQKGGRNNEQFF
V gene: TRBV2; clone size: NA; D gene: NA; J gene: TRBJ1-2; CDR3 DNA: TGTGCCAGCGGGGGGGCCCGCTACACCTTC; CDR3 protein: CASGGARYTF
V gene: TRBV4-3; clone size: NA; D gene: NA; J gene: TRBJ1-1; CDR3 DNA: TGCGCCAGCAGCCAAGGGCGGGGGTTACAGGCTTTCTTT; CDR3 protein: CASSQGRGLQAFF
V gene: TRBV25-1; clone size: NA; D gene: TRBD1; J gene: TRBJ1-2; CDR3 DNA: TGTGCCAGCAGTGAAGAGGGAACAGGGGATGGCTACACCTTC; CDR3 protein: CASSEEGTGDGYTF
V gene: TRBV29-1; clone size: NA; D gene: TRBD1; J gene: TRBJ1-5; CDR3 DNA: TGCAGCGTTTCCACAGGGGGGGGACAGCCCCAGCATTTT; CDR3 protein: CSVSTGGGQPQHF
V gene: TRBV10-3; clone size: few; D gene: NA; J gene: TRBJ2-3; CDR3 DNA: TGTGCCATCAGTGAGTCGAGCGCGCACAGCACAGATACGCAGTATTTT; CDR3 protein: CAISESSAHSTDTQYF
V gene: TRBV6-5; clone size: NA; D gene: TRBD1; J gene: TRBJ2-7; CDR3 DNA: TGTGCCAGCAGTTACGGGACAGGGCGCTACGAGCAGTACTTC; CDR3 protein: CASSYGTGRYEQYF
V gene: TRBV14; clone size: NA; D gene: NA; J gene: TRBJ2-3; CDR3 DNA: TGTGCCAGCAGCCTAACGATAGGGGGTACGCAGTATTTT; CDR3 protein: CASSLTIGGTQYF
V gene: TRBV5-1; clone size: NA; D gene: NA; J gene: TRBJ2-5; CDR3 DNA: TGCGCCAGCAGGCTCGCGGGGCAAGAGACCCAGTACTTC; CDR3 protein: CASRLAGQETQYF
V gene: TRBV11-2; clone size: NA; D gene: TRBD1; J gene: TRBJ2-3; CDR3 DNA: TGTGCCAGCAGCTACCGGGACAGAATCAGGCTGGGCACAGATACGCAGTATTTT; CDR3 protein: CASSYRDRIRLGTDTQYF